The 5 T cell receptor beta chains in this list originate from one sample, sequenced in a study of STAT5B mutations in CD4+ large granular lymphocyte leukemia. This table comes from immunoSEQ multiplex PCR, and its TCRdb copy is limited to in-frame clones, with some not included. The data show just under 35,000 clones, with about 70% seen just once and under 2% held by the top ten. Sequenced material: CD4+ T cells from blood buffy coats. The receptors stem from a human donor in good health.

This chain links TRBV5-1 with TRBJ2-2; no clear D gene. This CDR3 has 14 amino acids. The V gene's germline CDR1 is SGHRS and CDR2 YFSETQ. V lost 2 bases and J 1 base, leaving 6 bases between the germline ends. The CDR3: CASSFRQNTGELFF. For the CDR3, the DNA is TGCGCCAGCAGCTTCCGACAGAACACCGGGGAGCTGTTTTTT.

This rearrangement joins TRBV19 to TRBJ1-1, with 7 bases matching TRBD1. Germline lookup yields CDR1 LNHDA and CDR2 SQIVND (reference sequence). The junction had 9 bases not matched to a gene; V was cut back by 7 bases and J by 1 base. The CDR3 covers 15 residues. In DNA, the CDR3 is TGTGCCAGTACTCAACAGGGGAAGAAGAACACTGAAGCTTTCTTT. Translated, it gives CASTQQGKKNTEAFF.

DNA of the CDR3: TGTGCCAGCAGCTTGTATGACTATGGCTACACCTTC. Residues: CASSLYDYGYTF. The V call is TRBV5-6, the J call TRBJ1-2, with D unresolved. This CDR3 has 12 residues. Trimming stripped 1 base from V and 3 bases from J, with 4 bases between. In germline, CDR1 is SGHDT, CDR2 YYEEEE.

The chain is built from TRBV7-2 and TRBJ2-2; 8 bases fit TRBD1. With 5 bases clipped from V and 6 bases from J, the junction kept 5 bases outside the gene matches. Germline V lookup: CDR1 SGHTA, CDR2 FQGNSA. The CDR3 is 14 residues long. CDR3 residues: CASSDGQGPGELFF. CDR3 DNA: TGTGCCAGCAGCGATGGACAGGGCCCCGGGGAGCTGTTTTTT.

This chain connects TRBV25-1 to TRBJ2-3, with D tentatively TRBD2 (6 bases). The V end was cut by 5 bases, the J end by 2 bases, with 11 bases between. CDR1 and CDR2 (germline): MGHDK, SYGVNS. This CDR3 contains 14 residues. The CDR3 loop is CASSPPGVTDTQYF. Written as DNA, the CDR3 is TGTGCCAGCAGTCCTCCGGGGGTCACAGATACGCAGTATTTT. The full variable domain, completed using reference TRBV25-1 and TRBJ2-3, is EADIYQTPRYLVIGTGKKITLECSQTMGHDKMYWYQQDPGMELHLIHYSYGVNSTEKGDLSSESTVSRIRTEHFPLTLESARPSHTSQYLCASSPPGVTDTQYFGPGTRLTVL.